A selection of T cell receptor beta chains follows, all from one sample in a study of blood T cell repertoires in COVID-19. This table comes from immunoSEQ multiplex PCR, and its TCRdb copy is limited to in-frame clones, with some not included. The table includes roughly 200,000 clones, around 90% detected once. Specimen: peripheral blood. The source of these receptors is a man in his forties or fifties with acute or convalescent COVID-19. Each CDR3 is given with its conserved first and last residue. The D gene is left open where the match is weak. A clone size is listed for some rows: how often the clone was seen (once, few, many), or a class if it is expanded.

d_call j_call clone_size v_call cdr3_nt cdr3_aa
TRBD1 TRBJ1-2 . TRBV2 TGTGCCAGCAGTTTGACAGGGAGGAATGGCTACACCTTC CASSLTGRNGYTF
. TRBJ2-7 . TRBV21-1 TGTGCCAGCAGCAAAGGGGGACAGGGGGTTCGCGAGCAGTACTTC CASSKGGQGVREQYF
TRBD2 TRBJ2-2 few TRBV5-5 TGTGCCAGCAGCTTTCCTAGCGGGGCCGGGGAGCTGTTTTTT CASSFPSGAGELFF
TRBD2 TRBJ2-7 . TRBV7-9 TGTGCCAGCAGCTCAGGAGTAGCGGGGTGGGAGCAGTACTTC CASSSGVAGWEQYF
. TRBJ1-3 . TRBV6-5 TGTGCCAGCCATTCACAGGGCAACACCATATATTTT CASHSQGNTIYF
. TRBJ1-1 once TRBV6-5 TGTGCCAGCAGTTCAACAGCGGACACTGAAGCTTTCTTT CASSSTADTEAFF
. TRBJ2-6 . TRBV7-8 TGTGCCAGCAGCTTAGCGCCCTTTGGACAGATACTTGGGGCCAACGTCCTGACTTTC CASSLAPFGQILGANVLTF
. TRBJ2-6 . TRBV14 TGTGCCAGCAGCCACGGGGGGCGTGGGGCCAACGTCCTGACTTTC CASSHGGRGANVLTF
TRBD1 TRBJ2-7 . TRBV11-2 TGTGCCAGCAGCTTAGACAGGGGGCCCTACGAGCAGTACTTC CASSLDRGPYEQYF
. TRBJ1-3 . TRBV20-1 TGCAGTGCTAGAAATCAAAACACCATATATTTT CSARNQNTIYF
TRBD1 TRBJ1-1 . TRBV4-1 TGCGCCAGCAGCCTATCCGGGACAGGGGGCCTTATGAACACTGAAGCTTTCTTT CASSLSGTGGLMNTEAFF
. TRBJ1-1 . TRBV7-2 TGTGCCAGCAGCTTATCAGGATCCGCCACTGAAGCTTTCTTT CASSLSGSATEAFF
. TRBJ1-5 . TRBV19 TGTGCCAGTAGTATATCGTTGGGGGGGTGGAATCAGCCCCAGCATTTT CASSISLGGWNQPQHF
TRBD1 TRBJ1-4 . TRBV28 TGTGCCAGCAGAGCAGGGGGCGCAGGTGAAAAACTGTTTTTT CASRAGGAGEKLFF
. TRBJ2-2 . TRBV7-6 TGTGCCAGCAGCTTTTTGAAGACAATGATTCCGGGGGAGCTGTTTTTT CASSFLKTMIPGELFF
. TRBJ2-2 . TRBV11-2 TGTGCCAGCAGCTTAGATCGCCCCTATCCGAACACCGGGGAGCTGTTTTTT CASSLDRPYPNTGELFF
. TRBJ1-4 . TRBV10-2 TGCGCCAGCAGTGATATGGAGGGGTCGAGTGAAAAACTGTTTTTT CASSDMEGSSEKLFF
TRBD1 TRBJ1-3 few TRBV7-2 TGTGCCAGCAGCCCCCAGGGGGTCTCTGGAAACACCATATATTTT CASSPQGVSGNTIYF
. TRBJ1-3 once TRBV19 TGTGCCAGTAGTCTTCGACAGAACTCTGGAAACACCATATATTTT CASSLRQNSGNTIYF
TRBD2 TRBJ2-5 . TRBV7-2 TGTGCCAGCAGCTTAACGGCGGGGGGGCCCCCACAAGAGACCCAGTACTTC CASSLTAGGPPQETQYF
TRBD2 TRBJ2-7 . TRBV9 TGTGCCAGCAGCGTATCACCGGGGGGGGGACCCGAGCAGTACTTC CASSVSPGGGPEQYF
. TRBJ2-6 . TRBV30 TGTGCCTGGAGTGTATTACAGGGCCCATTATCAGGGGCCAACGTCCTGACTTTC CAWSVLQGPLSGANVLTF
TRBD2 TRBJ2-3 . TRBV13 TGTGCCAGCAGCCCCCGACTAGCGGGGAGCACAGATACGCAGTATTTT CASSPRLAGSTDTQYF
TRBD1 TRBJ2-5 . TRBV7-9 TGTGCCAGCAGCCCCGGACGGGACAGTCAAGAGACCCAGTACTTC CASSPGRDSQETQYF
. TRBJ1-1 once TRBV2 TGTGCCAGCAGTGCGTCTGGGGGCTACACTGAAGCTTTCTTT CASSASGGYTEAFF
TRBD1 TRBJ1-3 once TRBV15 TGTGCCACCAGCAGAAACAGGGGATCTGGAAACACCATATATTTT CATSRNRGSGNTIYF
TRBD1 TRBJ2-1 . TRBV2 TGTGCCAGCAGCCGGACAGGGGGTGAGCAGTTCTTC CASSRTGGEQFF
. TRBJ2-3 once TRBV7-8 TGTGCCAGCAGCTTAAGGGGGTCTAGCACAGATACGCAGTATTTT CASSLRGSSTDTQYF
. TRBJ2-5 once TRBV4-3 TGCGCCAGCAGCCAAGACAGGGGAGAGCAAGAGACCCAGTACTTC CASSQDRGEQETQYF